The table lists the clone carrying this T cell receptor (beta chain) with a few counts. The antigen is not known. The record originates from a study of T cell repertoires in cytomegalovirus infection. Study in general: It can be stated that public TCR beta signatures indicated CMV infection as well as a matching HLA type.

Each CDR3 protein gets one entry after TCRdb re-called the reads with MiXCR. Here the sample spans around 130,000 distinct CDR3 sequences, more than 20% being singletons. The germline CDR1 and CDR2 sequences are MNHEY and SVGEGT. The V and J ends lost 5 bases and 7 bases respectively, with 11 bases between them. The CDR3 is 12 amino acids. Study results and limitations: Public TCR beta family frequency separated CMV-and-HLA carriers, including in an independent cohort. The ex vivo response was dominated by HLA-C-restricted CMV-specific TCR beta clonotypes.

The clonotype comes from a human donor in good health (CMV status not recorded). Some clones in this sample may be carry-over from other donors' samples. The genes are TRBV6-2 or TRBV6-3 and TRBJ2-5, with unresolved D. The sample consisted of PBMCs, sequenced either directly or after in vitro stimulation (not recorded which). CDR3 in amino acids: CASSRRFRTQYF. The DNA for the CDR3 is TGTGCCAGCAGTCGGAGATTCCGGACCCAGTACTTC.